This is a list of T cell receptor beta chains from one sample in a study of immune heterogeneity within non-small cell lung tumors. One entry per CDR3 protein results from TCRdb running MiXCR on the multiplex PCR reads. The table records 1,700 or so distinct CDR3 sequences, 48% of them present only once. Sequenced sample: lung tumor tissue. These receptor sequences come from a man in his sixties with non-small cell lung cancer. CDR3s leave out the opening cysteine and the closing phenylalanine or tryptophan. Each record gives: clone size, V gene, J gene, CDR3 protein. Clone size is given for some rows only: seen once, a few or many times, or a class if the clone is expanded.

abundance: -
v_gene: TRBV9
j_gene: TRBJ2-1
CDR3aa: ASSVDVGEQF

abundance: -
v_gene: TRBV6-1
j_gene: TRBJ1-1
CDR3aa: ASRIFTNTEAF

abundance: -
v_gene: TRBV12-3/TRBV12-4
j_gene: TRBJ2-1
CDR3aa: ASSSSSGSYNEQF

abundance: -
v_gene: TRBV7-2
j_gene: TRBJ2-2
CDR3aa: ASSFGAVNTGELF

abundance: few
v_gene: TRBV30
j_gene: TRBJ2-2
CDR3aa: AWKRGGRPNTGELF

abundance: -
v_gene: TRBV5-1
j_gene: TRBJ2-1
CDR3aa: ASSLDWGSEQF

abundance: once
v_gene: TRBV18
j_gene: TRBJ1-2
CDR3aa: ASSSQQDYGYT

abundance: -
v_gene: TRBV6-1
j_gene: TRBJ2-7
CDR3aa: ASFRHPLGHEQY

abundance: large
v_gene: TRBV15
j_gene: TRBJ1-3
CDR3aa: ATSRVPRAGSGNTIY

abundance: large
v_gene: TRBV7-9
j_gene: TRBJ1-4
CDR3aa: ASSLAKNEKLF

abundance: -
v_gene: TRBV15
j_gene: TRBJ2-1
CDR3aa: ATSRDLIVGDEQF

abundance: -
v_gene: TRBV30
j_gene: TRBJ1-2
CDR3aa: AWRGQGVFGYGYT

abundance: few
v_gene: TRBV2
j_gene: TRBJ2-7
CDR3aa: ASKLYEQY

abundance: few
v_gene: TRBV6-2/TRBV6-3
j_gene: TRBJ2-1
CDR3aa: ASSQPAGNYNEQF

abundance: -
v_gene: TRBV7-2
j_gene: TRBJ2-1
CDR3aa: ASQRGTSPSYNEQF

abundance: -
v_gene: TRBV18
j_gene: TRBJ2-5
CDR3aa: ASSPGRGLAAQETQY

abundance: few
v_gene: TRBV20-1
j_gene: TRBJ2-1
CDR3aa: SASGGHYNEQF

abundance: large
v_gene: TRBV5-1
j_gene: TRBJ2-3
CDR3aa: ASSSGQGTDTQY

abundance: few
v_gene: TRBV7-6
j_gene: TRBJ1-3
CDR3aa: ASGPGISGNTIY

abundance: -
v_gene: TRBV7-9
j_gene: TRBJ1-1
CDR3aa: ASSLTMGRTEAF

abundance: -
v_gene: TRBV19
j_gene: TRBJ2-3
CDR3aa: ASSWGRGAGDTQY

abundance: -
v_gene: TRBV15
j_gene: TRBJ1-5
CDR3aa: ATSRDQFQTGNQPQH

abundance: -
v_gene: TRBV28
j_gene: TRBJ1-6
CDR3aa: ASSFRDHNSPLH

abundance: -
v_gene: TRBV30
j_gene: TRBJ2-4
CDR3aa: AWSKGGLDGNIQY

abundance: -
v_gene: TRBV6-1
j_gene: TRBJ1-4
CDR3aa: ASNYGQGNEKLF

abundance: -
v_gene: TRBV12-3/TRBV12-4
j_gene: TRBJ1-1
CDR3aa: ASSLVGTEAF

abundance: few
v_gene: TRBV5-6
j_gene: TRBJ2-3
CDR3aa: ASSILQGRGHGFRSDTQY

abundance: -
v_gene: TRBV6-2/TRBV6-3
j_gene: TRBJ1-5
CDR3aa: ASSFPNYQGSSNQPQH